Listed below are T cell receptor beta chains from one sample, sequenced in a study of T cells in Graves' hyperthyroidism and ophthalmopathy. TCRdb re-derived calls from the multiplex PCR reads in MiXCR, one entry per CDR3 protein. The data show 400,000 to 550,000 distinct CDR3 sequences, with approximately 15% seen just once and about 17% held by the top ten. The material sequenced was blood. The receptors here all came from a young woman with Graves' hyperthyroidism. Each CDR3 is given without its conserved first and last residue. Fields, in order: V gene, J gene, D gene, CDR3 protein. A D gene is named only where the DNA matches it firmly.

V gene: TRBV2
J gene: TRBJ1-1
D gene: -
CDR3 protein: ASSERVVAF

V gene: TRBV5-8
J gene: TRBJ2-3
D gene: TRBD2
CDR3 protein: ASSLTVAGGDAVTDTQY

V gene: TRBV19
J gene: TRBJ2-7
D gene: TRBD2
CDR3 protein: ASSNSGPSYEQY

V gene: TRBV7-9
J gene: TRBJ1-2
D gene: TRBD1
CDR3 protein: ASSKPGQGFSGYT

V gene: TRBV9
J gene: TRBJ2-5
D gene: TRBD2
CDR3 protein: ASSMITPGLAEHQETQY

V gene: TRBV2
J gene: TRBJ1-6
D gene: -
CDR3 protein: ASSVGNPPLR

V gene: TRBV24-1
J gene: TRBJ2-2
D gene: TRBD2
CDR3 protein: ATSDLPGGPELTVTGELF

V gene: TRBV18
J gene: TRBJ1-5
D gene: -
CDR3 protein: ASSPEGRDQPQH

V gene: TRBV30
J gene: TRBJ2-1
D gene: TRBD2
CDR3 protein: AWTRSGRADNEQF

V gene: TRBV12-3/TRBV12-4
J gene: TRBJ2-1
D gene: TRBD2
CDR3 protein: ASIPSGAYNEQF

V gene: TRBV20-1
J gene: TRBJ1-1
D gene: -
CDR3 protein: SARGLDRQSAEAF

V gene: TRBV2
J gene: TRBJ2-2
D gene: -
CDR3 protein: ASSWGGGITGELF

V gene: TRBV9
J gene: TRBJ2-7
D gene: -
CDR3 protein: ASSVDGSPSYEQY

V gene: TRBV12-3/TRBV12-4
J gene: TRBJ2-1
D gene: -
CDR3 protein: ASSLARGEQF